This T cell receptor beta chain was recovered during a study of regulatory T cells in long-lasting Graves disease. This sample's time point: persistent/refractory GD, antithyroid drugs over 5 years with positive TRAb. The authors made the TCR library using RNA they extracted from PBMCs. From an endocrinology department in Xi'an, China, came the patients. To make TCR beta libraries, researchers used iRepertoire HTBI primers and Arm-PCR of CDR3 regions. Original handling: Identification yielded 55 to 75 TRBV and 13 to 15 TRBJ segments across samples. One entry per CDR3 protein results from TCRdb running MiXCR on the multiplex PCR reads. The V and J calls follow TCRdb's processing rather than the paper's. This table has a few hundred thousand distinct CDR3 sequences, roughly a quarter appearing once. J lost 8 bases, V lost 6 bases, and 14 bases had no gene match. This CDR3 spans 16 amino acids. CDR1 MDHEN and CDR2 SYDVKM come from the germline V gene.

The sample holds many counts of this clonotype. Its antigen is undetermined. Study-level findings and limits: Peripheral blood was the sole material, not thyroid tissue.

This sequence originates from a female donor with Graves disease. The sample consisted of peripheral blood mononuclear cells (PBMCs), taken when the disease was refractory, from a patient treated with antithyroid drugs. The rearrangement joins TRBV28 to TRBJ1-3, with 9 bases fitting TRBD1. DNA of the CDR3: TGTGCCAGCAGCTCTCCGGGACAGGGAACTGGTCACACCATATATTTT. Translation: CASSSPGQGTGHTIYF.